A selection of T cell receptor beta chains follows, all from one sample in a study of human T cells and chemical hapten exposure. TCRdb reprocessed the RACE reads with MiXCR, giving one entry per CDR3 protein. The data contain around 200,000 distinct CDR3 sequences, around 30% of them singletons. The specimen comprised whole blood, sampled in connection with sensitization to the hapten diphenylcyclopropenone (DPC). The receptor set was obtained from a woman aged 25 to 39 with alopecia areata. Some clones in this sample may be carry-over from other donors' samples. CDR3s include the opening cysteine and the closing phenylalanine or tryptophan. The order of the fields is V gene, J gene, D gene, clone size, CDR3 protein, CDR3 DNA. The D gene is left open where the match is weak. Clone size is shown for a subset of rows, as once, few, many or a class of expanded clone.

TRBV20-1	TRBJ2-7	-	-	CSARGVARNLEQYF	TGCAGTGCTAGAGGGGTAGCCCGAAACCTCGAGCAGTACTTC
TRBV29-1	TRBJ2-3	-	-	CSALMPLGSSSTDTQYF	TGCAGCGCCCTGATGCCGTTGGGGTCCTCTAGCACAGATACGCAGTATTTT
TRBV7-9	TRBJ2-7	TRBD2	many	CASSRPGLESTKQYF	TGTGCCAGCAGCAGGCCGGGACTAGAGTCTACGAAGCAGTACTTC
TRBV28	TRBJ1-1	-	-	CASSLYGGTEAFF	TGTGCCAGCAGTTTGTATGGGGGGACTGAAGCTTTCTTT
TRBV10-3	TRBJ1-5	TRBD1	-	CAAGTEINQPQHF	TGTGCCGCCGGGACAGAAATAAATCAGCCCCAGCATTTT
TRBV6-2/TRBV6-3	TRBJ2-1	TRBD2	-	CASRQPSSSGGRADNEQFF	TGTGCCAGCAGGCAACCGTCCTCTAGCGGCGGACGGGCGGACAATGAGCAGTTCTTC
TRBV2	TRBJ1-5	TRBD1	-	CASTRDRGPDQPQHF	TGTGCCAGCACCAGGGACAGGGGTCCGGATCAGCCCCAGCATTTT
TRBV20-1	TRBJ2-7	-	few	CSAQSAGVSYEQYF	TGCAGTGCTCAGTCGGCAGGGGTCTCCTACGAGCAGTACTTC
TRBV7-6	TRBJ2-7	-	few	CASSFGSGTHNEQYF	TGTGCCAGCAGCTTCGGATCTGGGACCCACAACGAGCAGTACTTC
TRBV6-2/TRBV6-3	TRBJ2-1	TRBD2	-	CASTTSGRYNEQFF	TGTGCCAGCACCACTAGCGGGCGTTACAATGAGCAGTTCTTC
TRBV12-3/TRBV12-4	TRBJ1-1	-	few	CASIRQASDTEAFF	TGTGCCAGCATTCGACAGGCCTCGGACACTGAAGCTTTCTTT
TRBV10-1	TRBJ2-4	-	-	CASSGHNVAKNIQYF	TGCGCCAGCAGTGGCCACAATGTAGCCAAAAACATTCAGTACTTC